This is a list of T cell receptor beta chains from one sample in a study of Graves' ophthalmopathy and Graves' hyperthyroidism. A single record per CDR3 protein comes from TCRdb applying MiXCR to the multiplex PCR reads. The table shows approximately 700,000 distinct CDR3 sequences, with more than 40% occurring only once. Sequenced sample: peripheral blood. The source of these receptors is an adult man with Graves' ophthalmopathy. The CDR3 runs from the conserved cysteine through the conserved F or W. A D gene is named only where the DNA matches it firmly. The size field is filled for only some rows; it gives once, few, many or a size class.

clone size | J gene | D gene | V gene | CDR3 protein | CDR3 DNA
many | TRBJ2-7 | TRBD2 | TRBV10-3 | CAISPGLGNYEQYF | TGTGCCATCAGTCCGGGACTAGGGAACTACGAGCAGTACTTC
many | TRBJ2-5 | TRBD1 | TRBV7-3 | CASSTGQDQTQYF | TGTGCCAGCAGCACGGGACAGGACCAGACCCAGTACTTC
NA | TRBJ1-2 | TRBD1 | TRBV7-2 | CASSRVGQGINYGYTF | TGTGCCAGCAGTCGCGTTGGACAGGGTATCAACTATGGCTACACCTTC
many | TRBJ1-1 | NA | TRBV2 | CASRREGMNTEAFF | TGTGCCAGCAGGAGGGAGGGAATGAACACTGAAGCTTTCTTT
NA | TRBJ1-1 | NA | TRBV10-3 | CAISHGHTEAFF | TGTGCCATCAGTCACGGTCACACTGAAGCTTTCTTT
many | TRBJ2-5 | TRBD2 | TRBV10-3 | CAISDPGGQETQYF | TGTGCCATCAGTGACCCCGGGGGGCAAGAGACCCAGTACTTC
once | TRBJ1-4 | NA | TRBV6-5 | CASSYSPLAEGLVLFF | TGTGCCAGCAGTTACTCCCCACTGGCAGAAGGTCTAGTTCTGTTTTTT
NA | TRBJ2-7 | TRBD2 | TRBV29-1 | CSHGTSGGEYEQYF | TGCAGCCACGGGACTAGCGGGGGGGAGTACGAGCAGTACTTC
NA | TRBJ1-2 | TRBD1 | TRBV6-2/TRBV6-3 | CASRYLQGNGYTF | TGTGCCAGCAGATACCTACAGGGGAATGGCTACACCTTC
once | TRBJ2-2 | TRBD2 | TRBV7-9 | CASSLAGQITGELFF | TGTGCCAGCAGTTTAGCGGGACAAATCACCGGGGAGCTGTTTTTT
NA | TRBJ1-6 | NA | TRBV7-2 | CASSLVRQDGHSPLHF | TGTGCCAGCAGCTTAGTCCGACAGGATGGGCATTCACCCCTCCACTTT
few | TRBJ1-3 | NA | TRBV10-3 | CAISDRTSSGNTIYF | TGTGCCATCAGTGATCGGACGAGCTCTGGAAACACCATATATTTT
few | TRBJ1-1 | NA | TRBV20-1 | CSARGRTFGGTEAFF | TGCAGTGCTAGAGGGCGGACTTTTGGGGGAACTGAAGCTTTCTTT
NA | TRBJ1-1 | NA | TRBV2 | CASSETQARSTEAFF | TGTGCCAGCAGTGAGACTCAGGCTCGGTCGACTGAAGCTTTCTTT
NA | TRBJ2-7 | NA | TRBV5-5 | CASTIGELIYEQYF | TGTGCCAGCACCATAGGAGAATTAATTTACGAGCAGTACTTC
few | TRBJ2-5 | TRBD2 | TRBV19 | CASSMPGLKETQYF | TGTGCCAGTAGTATGCCGGGACTAAAAGAGACCCAGTACTTC
NA | TRBJ2-2 | NA | TRBV15 | CATSRDPGRDPGELFF | TGTGCCACCAGCAGAGATCCGGGCAGAGACCCCGGGGAGCTGTTTTTT
NA | TRBJ2-2 | TRBD2 | TRBV7-9 | CASSFGLAGASNTGELFF | TGTGCCAGCAGCTTCGGACTAGCGGGAGCTTCAAACACCGGGGAGCTGTTTTTT
many | TRBJ1-2 | TRBD1 | TRBV7-2 | CASSQGGDYGYTF | TGTGCCAGCAGCCAGGGGGGGGACTATGGCTACACCTTC
NA | TRBJ2-1 | NA | TRBV7-3 | CASTTSWVEQFF | TGTGCCAGCACAACGTCGTGGGTTGAGCAGTTCTTC
many | TRBJ2-7 | NA | TRBV6-6 | CASTPSGGPEQYF | TGTGCCAGCACCCCAAGTGGAGGGCCCGAGCAGTACTTC
NA | TRBJ1-1 | NA | TRBV7-8 | CASSLGTNGPEAFF | TGTGCCAGCAGCTTAGGCACGAATGGACCTGAAGCTTTCTTT
NA | TRBJ2-7 | TRBD2 | TRBV2 | CASRKGLAGAVGEQYF | TGTGCCAGCAGGAAGGGACTAGCGGGAGCGGTCGGGGAGCAGTACTTC
many | TRBJ2-7 | NA | TRBV3-1 | CASSLAGTPSYEQYF | TGTGCCAGCAGCCTAGCCGGGACACCGAGCTACGAGCAGTACTTC
many | TRBJ1-2 | TRBD1 | TRBV6-5 | CASNQQGVQYGYTF | TGTGCCAGCAACCAGCAGGGGGTTCAGTATGGCTACACCTTC
NA | TRBJ2-2 | TRBD1 | TRBV20-1 | CSAREGGFAGELFF | TGCAGTGCTAGAGAAGGGGGCTTCGCCGGGGAGCTGTTTTTT
few | TRBJ2-7 | NA | TRBV11-2 | CASSPGPGGHEQYF | TGTGCCAGCTCACCAGGTCCGGGTGGCCACGAGCAGTACTTC
many | TRBJ1-5 | NA | TRBV15 | CATSRELTDYNQPQHF | TGTGCCACCAGCAGAGAATTGACAGATTACAATCAGCCCCAGCATTTT
many | TRBJ1-5 | NA | TRBV5-5 | CASSYRVSNQPQHF | TGTGCCAGCAGCTACAGGGTCAGCAATCAGCCCCAGCATTTT
NA | TRBJ2-2 | NA | TRBV20-1 | CSAPEGVETGELFF | TGCAGTGCCCCAGAAGGGGTGGAGACCGGGGAGCTGTTTTTT
few | TRBJ1-1 | TRBD1 | TRBV6-1 | CAGNRGLSTEAFF | TGTGCCGGGAACAGGGGGCTTAGCACTGAAGCTTTCTTT
few | TRBJ1-3 | NA | TRBV15 | CATTRDGGNTIYF | TGTGCCACCACCCGGGACGGAGGAAACACCATATATTTT
many | TRBJ1-2 | NA | TRBV5-1 | CASSLAGDNYGYTF | TGCGCCAGCAGCTTGGCGGGTGATAACTATGGCTACACCTTC
NA | TRBJ1-2 | TRBD1 | TRBV2 | CASSGQNRDRGRNGYTF | TGTGCCAGCAGCGGCCAGAACCGGGACAGGGGGCGGAATGGCTACACCTTC
NA | TRBJ2-7 | TRBD2 | TRBV9 | CASSPVGVEHSRGGTYEQYF | TGTGCCAGCAGCCCCGTAGGGGTAGAACACTCTCGGGGGGGAACCTACGAGCAGTACTTC
NA | TRBJ1-2 | NA | TRBV7-3 | CASSPTEADNYGYTF | TGTGCCAGCTCACCTACAGAGGCAGATAACTATGGCTACACCTTC
many | TRBJ1-2 | NA | TRBV20-1 | CSTGSGGRLDGYTF | TGCAGTACGGGTAGTGGGGGGCGTCTTGATGGCTACACCTTC